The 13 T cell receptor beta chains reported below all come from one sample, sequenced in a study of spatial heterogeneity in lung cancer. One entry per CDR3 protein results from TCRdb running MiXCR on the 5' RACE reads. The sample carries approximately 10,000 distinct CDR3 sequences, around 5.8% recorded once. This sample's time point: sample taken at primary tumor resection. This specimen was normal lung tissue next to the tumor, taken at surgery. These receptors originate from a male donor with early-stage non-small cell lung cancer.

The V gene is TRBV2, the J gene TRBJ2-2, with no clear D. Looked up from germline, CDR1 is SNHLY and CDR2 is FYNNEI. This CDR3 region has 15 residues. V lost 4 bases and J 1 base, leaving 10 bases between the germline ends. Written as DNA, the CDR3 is TGTGCCAGCAGTGGGGCAAGGCTGAACACCGGGGAGCTGTTTTTT. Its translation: CASSGARLNTGELFF.

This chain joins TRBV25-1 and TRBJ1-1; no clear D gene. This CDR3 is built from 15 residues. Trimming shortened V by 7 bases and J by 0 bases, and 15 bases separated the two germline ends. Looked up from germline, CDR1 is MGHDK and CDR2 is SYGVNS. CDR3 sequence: CASTRIVGLNTEAFF. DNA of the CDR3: TGTGCCAGCACCCGAATAGTAGGGTTGAACACTGAAGCTTTCTTT.

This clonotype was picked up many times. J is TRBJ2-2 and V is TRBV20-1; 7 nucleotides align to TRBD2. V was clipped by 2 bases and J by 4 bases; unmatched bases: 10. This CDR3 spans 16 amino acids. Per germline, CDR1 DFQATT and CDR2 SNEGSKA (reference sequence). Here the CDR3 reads CSARLREGQTTGELFF. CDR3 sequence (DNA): TGCAGTGCTAGATTGAGGGAGGGCCAGACCACCGGGGAGCTGTTTTTT.

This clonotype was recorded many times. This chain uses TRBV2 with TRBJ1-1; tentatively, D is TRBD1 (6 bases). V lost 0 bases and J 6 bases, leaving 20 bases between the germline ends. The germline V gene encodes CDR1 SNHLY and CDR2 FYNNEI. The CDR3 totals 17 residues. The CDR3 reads CASSEALWGQGRAEAFF. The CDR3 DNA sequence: TGTGCCAGCAGTGAAGCGCTTTGGGGGCAGGGGAGAGCTGAAGCTTTCTTT.

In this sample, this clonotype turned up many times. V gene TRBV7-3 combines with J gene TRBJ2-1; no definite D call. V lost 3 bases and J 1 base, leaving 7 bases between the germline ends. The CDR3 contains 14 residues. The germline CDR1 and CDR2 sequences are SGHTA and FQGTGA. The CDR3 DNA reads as TGTGCCAGCAGCTTTTCCGGGTCCTACAATGAGCAGTTCTTC. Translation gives CASSFSGSYNEQFF.

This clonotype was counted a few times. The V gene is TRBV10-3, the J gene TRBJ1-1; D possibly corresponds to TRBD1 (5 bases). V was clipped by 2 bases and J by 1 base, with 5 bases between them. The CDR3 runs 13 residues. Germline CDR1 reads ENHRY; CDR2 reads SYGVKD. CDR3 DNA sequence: TGTGCCATCAGTGAGAGGGGGAACACTGAAGCTTTCTTT. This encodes CAISERGNTEAFF.

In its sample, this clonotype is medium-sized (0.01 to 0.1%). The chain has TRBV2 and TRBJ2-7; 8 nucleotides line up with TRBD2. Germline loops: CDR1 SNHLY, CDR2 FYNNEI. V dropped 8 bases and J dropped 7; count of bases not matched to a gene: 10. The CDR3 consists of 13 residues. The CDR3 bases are TGTGCCAGCGGGGCAGCGGGAGAGAGGGAGCAGTACTTC. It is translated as CASGAAGEREQYF.

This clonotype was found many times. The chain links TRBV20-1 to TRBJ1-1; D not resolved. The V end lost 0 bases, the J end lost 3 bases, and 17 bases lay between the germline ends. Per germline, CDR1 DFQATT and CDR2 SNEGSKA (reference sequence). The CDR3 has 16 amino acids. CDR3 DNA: TGCAGTGCTAGAGAGGGCAGGAGGACGGGTGACACTGAAGCTTTCTTT. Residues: CSAREGRRTGDTEAFF.

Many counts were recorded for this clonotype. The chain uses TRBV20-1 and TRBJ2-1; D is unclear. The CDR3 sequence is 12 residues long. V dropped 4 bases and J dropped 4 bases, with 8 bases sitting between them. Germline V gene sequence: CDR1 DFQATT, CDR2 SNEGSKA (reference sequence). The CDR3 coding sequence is TGCAGTGCTACCCAGCCGTACAATGAGCAGTTCTTC. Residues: CSATQPYNEQFF.

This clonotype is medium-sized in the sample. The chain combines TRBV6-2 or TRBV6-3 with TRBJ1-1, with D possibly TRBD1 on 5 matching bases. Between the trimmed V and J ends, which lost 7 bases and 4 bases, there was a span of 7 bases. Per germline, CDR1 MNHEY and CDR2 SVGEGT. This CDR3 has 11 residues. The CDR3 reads CASTQGTEAFF. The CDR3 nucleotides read TGTGCCAGCACCCAGGGCACTGAAGCTTTCTTT.

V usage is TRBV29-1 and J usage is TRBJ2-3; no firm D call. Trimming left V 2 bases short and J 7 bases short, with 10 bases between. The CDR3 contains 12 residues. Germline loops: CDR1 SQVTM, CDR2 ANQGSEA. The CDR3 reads CSVEPRSYTQYF. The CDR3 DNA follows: TGCAGCGTTGAACCGCGGTCCTATACGCAGTATTTT.

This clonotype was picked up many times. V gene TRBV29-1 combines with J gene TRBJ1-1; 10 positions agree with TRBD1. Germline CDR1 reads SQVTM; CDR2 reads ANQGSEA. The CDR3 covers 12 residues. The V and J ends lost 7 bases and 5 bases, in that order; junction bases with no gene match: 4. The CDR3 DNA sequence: TGCAGCGGACAGGGGGCTCGGACTGAAGCTTTCTTT. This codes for CSGQGARTEAFF.

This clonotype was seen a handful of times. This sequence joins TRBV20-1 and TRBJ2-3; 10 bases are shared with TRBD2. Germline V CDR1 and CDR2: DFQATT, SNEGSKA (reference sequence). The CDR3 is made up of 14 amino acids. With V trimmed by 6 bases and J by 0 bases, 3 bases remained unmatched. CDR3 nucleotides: TGCAGTGCCCCACTAGCGGGGAGCACAGATACGCAGTATTTT. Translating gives CSAPLAGSTDTQYF.